These 4 T cell receptor beta chains were sequenced from one sample in a study of regulatory T cells. Broader study findings: Hydrophobic residues at CDR3 positions 6 and 7 were enriched in conventional CD4+ T cells of CD3G-deficient patients.

No antigens are known for them. Primers: 52 TRBV forward and 13 TRBJ reverse. This table comes from immunoSEQ multiplex PCR, and its TCRdb copy is limited to in-frame clones, with some not included. The table records tens of thousands of clones, over 90% of them present only once. Sequencing was carried out using conventional CD4+ T cells sorted from blood. The source of these receptors is a child aged 2-15 years with CD3G deficiency.

The rearrangement links TRBV6-5 to TRBJ2-6, with D hard to call. The CDR3 is 14 residues long. Trimming took 5 bases from V and 2 from J, leaving 7 bases between them. Per the germline V gene, CDR1 is MNHEY and CDR2 is SVGAGI. DNA of the CDR3: TGTGCCAGCAGTAGGAAAACTGGGGCCAACGTCCTGACTTTC. Amino acids: CASSRKTGANVLTF.

The chain uses TRBV6-5 and TRBJ2-3; perhaps TRBD1 as D (5 bases). The CDR3 sequence is 15 residues long. CDR1 MNHEY and CDR2 SVGAGI come from the germline V gene. Trimming took 6 bases from V and 4 from J, leaving 17 bases between them. The CDR3 is CASSPTRKGSDTQYF. As DNA, the CDR3 is TGTGCCAGCAGCCCCACCCGGAAGGGGTCAGATACGCAGTATTTT.

The CDR3, as DNA: TGTGCCAGCAGTGGAGGACCGGGAGCCGGGGAGCTGTTTTTT. This gives the protein CASSGGPGAGELFF. J is TRBJ2-2 and V is TRBV6-1, with D possibly matching TRBD2 (6 bases). This CDR3 has 14 amino acids. From germline, CDR1 is MNHNS and CDR2 SASEGT. V was cut by 4 bases and J by 6 bases, with 12 bases left in between.

The chain links TRBV9 to TRBJ2-5, with unresolved D. This CDR3 contains 16 residues. Between the trimmed V and J ends, which lost 0 bases and 5 bases, there was a span of 17 bases. Germline values: CDR1 SGDLS, CDR2 YYNGEE. The CDR3 DNA follows: TGTGCCAGCAGCGTAGTTCAACCCCGTTTGGCGGAGACCCAGTACTTC. Translation gives CASSVVQPRLAETQYF.